The 23 T cell receptor beta chains below were found in one sample sequenced in a study of blood T cells in healthy people across ages. A sample-barcoded 5' primer and a J-beta primer mix were used in a second PCR of about 6 to 11 cycles. TCRdb redid the calling of the 5' RACE reads with MiXCR, one entry per CDR3 protein. This sample has around 800,000 distinct CDR3 sequences, with around two fifths found just once. The sequenced sample consisted of blood. Receptors originate from a man in his fifties or sixties in good health.

The chain is built from TRBV20-1 and TRBJ2-1, with 8 positions matching TRBD1. J gave up 5 bases and V 7 bases, and 10 bases lay outside the gene matches. From germline, CDR1 is DFQATT and CDR2 SNEGSKA (reference sequence). This CDR3 comprises 14 residues. The CDR3 sequence: CSGWDRRNNNEQFF. CDR3 DNA sequence: TGCAGTGGATGGGACAGGAGAAATAACAATGAGCAGTTCTTC.

The gene calls are TRBV10-3 and TRBJ2-1; 10 nucleotides line up with TRBD1. Trimming took 7 bases from V and 8 from J; bases not matched to a gene: 8. This CDR3 is 14 amino acids long. CDR1 and CDR2 from the germline V gene are ENHRY and SYGVKD. The CDR3 nucleotides read TGTGCCATCAAACGGACAGGGGGTTTAGATGAGCAGTTCTTC. This sequence encodes CAIKRTGGLDEQFF.

This clonotype was found a few times. V and J are TRBV5-6 and TRBJ2-1, with D tentatively TRBD1 or TRBD2 (5 bases each). V was clipped by 4 bases and J by 7 bases, with 21 bases between them. The CDR3 is made up of 16 amino acids. CDR1 is SGHDT and CDR2 is YYEEEE in the germline V gene. The CDR3 is CASSPDRDPKGNEQFF. In DNA, the CDR3 is TGTGCCAGCAGCCCCGACCGGGACCCCAAAGGGAATGAGCAGTTCTTC.

CDR3 residues: CASLRGNTDTQYF. The DNA of the CDR3 is TGTGCCAGCTTGAGGGGTAACACAGATACGCAGTATTTT. The gene calls are TRBV12-3 or TRBV12-4 and TRBJ2-3; D is tentatively TRBD1 or TRBD2 (5 bases each). Trimming pared 8 bases from V and 2 bases from J, leaving 11 bases between. This CDR3 is built from 13 residues.

This clonotype was observed a few times. V and J are TRBV7-2 and TRBJ2-7, with 9 bases fitting TRBD1. CDR3 length: 17 residues. From germline, CDR1 is SGHTA and CDR2 FQGNSA. V was clipped by 0 bases and J by 2 bases; unmatched bases: 8. The CDR3, as DNA: TGTGCCAGCAGCTTAGCAGGACAGGGGATCCATCCCTACGAGCAGTACTTC. Its translation: CASSLAGQGIHPYEQYF.

Concerning this clonotype itself: The junction and the germline gene differ at one end; a read error may be behind it. The chain's CDR3 is CASRLEGGSYEQYF. As DNA, the CDR3 is TGCGCCAGCAGGTTGGAGGGGGGCTCCTACGAGCAGTACTTC. This chain uses TRBV5-1 with TRBJ2-7; perhaps D is TRBD1 or TRBD2 (6 bases each). The CDR3 has 14 amino acids. Germline CDR1 and CDR2: SGHRS and YFSETQ.

The chain joins TRBV20-1 to TRBJ2-7, with 8 positions matching TRBD2. With the DNA end fitting TRBJ2-5 better, the J assignment may be wrong. The germline V gene encodes CDR1 DFQATT and CDR2 SNEGSKA (reference sequence). CDR3 size: 14 residues. This CDR3 is CSMPRGAEQETQYF. CDR3 in DNA: TGCAGTATGCCGCGGGGGGCTGAACAAGAGACCCAGTACTTC.

The J gene is TRBJ1-1, the V gene TRBV27; D is possibly TRBD1 (5 bases). Per germline, CDR1 MNHEY and CDR2 SMNVEV (reference sequence). There are 15 residues in the CDR3. Trimming left V 6 bases short and J 0 bases short, with 14 bases between. The CDR3 DNA is TGTGCCAGCAGCCGATCGGCAGGGATGAACACTGAAGCTTTCTTT. Translated, it gives CASSRSAGMNTEAFF.

This clonotype has only a few counts. This rearrangement joins TRBV20-1 to TRBJ2-3; a possible D gene is TRBD2 (5 bases). V lost 3 bases and J 4 bases, leaving 5 bases between the germline ends. The CDR3 is 11 residues long. Germline V gene sequence: CDR1 DFQATT, CDR2 SNEGSKA (reference sequence). The CDR3 DNA follows: TGCAGTGCTAGCGGGGCAGATACGCAGTATTTT. Protein: CSASGADTQYF.

This clonotype occurred a few times. This chain uses TRBV2 with TRBJ2-1; 9 bases agree with TRBD1. Germline V lookup: CDR1 SNHLY, CDR2 FYNNEI. Trimming took 1 base from V and 7 from J; bases not matched to a gene: 11. The CDR3 consists of 17 residues. The CDR3, as DNA: TGTGCCAGCAGTGAAGGGACAGGGGAAAGATGGGGGAATGAGCAGTTCTTC. The encoded protein is CASSEGTGERWGNEQFF.

This chain uses TRBV27 with TRBJ1-2; D is undetermined. CDR3 length equals 14 residues. Germline loops: CDR1 MNHEY, CDR2 SMNVEV (reference sequence). V was cut by 4 bases and J by 4 bases, with 13 bases left in between. CDR3 loop: CASSSESLSYGYTF. The CDR3 DNA sequence: TGTGCCAGCAGTTCCGAATCCTTAAGCTATGGCTACACCTTC.

The J gene is TRBJ2-5, the V gene TRBV2; D remains ambiguous. Germline values: CDR1 SNHLY, CDR2 FYNNEI. V was pared by 6 bases and J by 5 bases, with 13 bases between. The CDR3 covers 13 residues. CDR3 sequence: CASRADWSETQYF. The CDR3 nucleotides are TGTGCCAGCAGGGCCGATTGGAGTGAGACCCAGTACTTC.

This clonotype was detected ten times or more. V gene TRBV10-3 combines with J gene TRBJ2-1; maybe TRBD1 (5 bases). The CDR3 contains 13 residues. CDR1 is ENHRY and CDR2 is SYGVKD in the germline V gene. With 4 bases removed from V and 7 bases from J, the gap between germline ends came to 11 bases. The DNA of the CDR3 is TGTGCCATCAGTGCGTCAGGGCGGAATGAGCAGTTCTTC. This gives the protein CAISASGRNEQFF.

This clonotype occurred a few times. V and J are TRBV30 and TRBJ2-1; D gene unclear. V lost 4 bases and J 4 bases, leaving 8 bases between the germline ends. The CDR3 is made up of 12 amino acids. Germline values: CDR1 GTSNPN, CDR2 SVGIG (reference sequence). This CDR3 reads CAWNFRYNEQFF. The DNA for the CDR3 is TGTGCCTGGAATTTCAGGTACAATGAGCAGTTCTTC.

This chain connects TRBV6-2 or TRBV6-3 to TRBJ2-7, with unresolved D. The CDR3 extends over 14 amino acids. The germline V and J ends were trimmed by 6 bases and 1 base, with 13 bases remaining between them. Germline V gives CDR1 MNHEY, CDR2 SVGEGT. CDR3 nucleotide sequence: TGTGCCAGCAGCCCCTCGAGAACATCCTACGAGCAGTACTTC. Translation gives CASSPSRTSYEQYF.

The rearrangement uses TRBV2 and TRBJ2-7; D might be TRBD1 (6 bases). The CDR3 is 13 residues long. In germline, CDR1 is SNHLY, CDR2 FYNNEI. V was cut by 6 bases and J by 5 bases, with 14 bases left in between. CDR3 DNA: TGTGCCAGCAGCCTCTGGGACAAAAACGAGCAGTACTTC. It translates to CASSLWDKNEQYF.

The rearrangement uses TRBV5-1 and TRBJ2-1; 8 bases line up with TRBD2. V was clipped by 0 bases and J by 0 bases; unmatched bases: 5. From germline, CDR1 is SGHRS and CDR2 YFSETQ. The CDR3 totals 17 residues. CDR3 region: CASSLAAGGLSYNEQFF. CDR3 bases: TGCGCCAGCAGCTTGGCTGCGGGGGGCCTCTCCTACAATGAGCAGTTCTTC.

In its sample, this clonotype was seen a few times. This chain uses TRBV7-9 with TRBJ1-2; D gene uncertain. CDR3 length: 15 amino acids. Trimming took 4 bases from V and 1 from J, leaving 13 bases between them. The germline CDR1 and CDR2 sequences are SEHNR and FQNEAQ (reference sequence). The DNA for the CDR3 is TGTGCCAGCAGCTCCTGGCTGGGAAGTAACTATGGCTACACCTTC. This sequence encodes CASSSWLGSNYGYTF.

The chain has TRBV7-9 and TRBJ2-3, with TRBD2 identical over 10 bases. The CDR3 runs to 16 residues. The V gene end was trimmed by 1 base and the J gene end by 6 bases; junction bases not matched to a gene: 7. The germline V gene encodes CDR1 SEHNR and CDR2 FQNEAQ (reference sequence). CDR3: CASSLGVGLAHDTQYF. CDR3 sequence (DNA): TGTGCCAGCAGCTTAGGGGTGGGACTAGCGCACGATACGCAGTATTTT.

The V and J genes are TRBV20-1 and TRBJ2-6; 7 bases fit TRBD1. This CDR3 has 19 amino acids. The germline V gene has CDR1 DFQATT and CDR2 SNEGSKA (reference sequence). After removal of 1 base from V and 6 bases from J, the junction contained 18 bases not matched to a gene. CDR3 protein: CSARAPPGQKSLEANVLTF. In nucleotides, the CDR3 is TGCAGTGCTAGAGCCCCCCCGGGACAGAAGTCTCTCGAGGCCAACGTCCTGACTTTC.

This clonotype occurred a few times. This sequence joins TRBV11-2 and TRBJ2-5, with D unresolved. Per the germline V gene, CDR1 is SGHAT and CDR2 is FQNNGV. There are 14 residues in the CDR3. The V end was cut by 4 bases, the J end by 4 bases, with 13 bases between. The CDR3: CASSSRSLVETQYF. The CDR3 nucleotides are TGTGCCAGCAGCTCGAGAAGTTTGGTAGAGACCCAGTACTTC. The entire variable domain, with the rest obtained from reference TRBV11-2 and TRBJ2-5, is as follows: EAGVAQSPRYKIIEKRQSVAFWCNPISGHATLYWYQQILGQGPKLLIQFQNNGVVDDSQLPKDRFSAERLKGVDSTLKIQPAKLEDSAVYLCASSSRSLVETQYFGPGTRLLVL.

In this sample, this clonotype turned up a few times. The chain has TRBV7-9 and TRBJ1-1; D is uncertain. The CDR3 contains 15 residues. V lost 2 bases and J 1 base, leaving 11 bases between the germline ends. Per germline, CDR1 SEHNR and CDR2 FQNEAQ (reference sequence). CDR3 in amino acids: CASSLSRVGNTEAFF. The CDR3 DNA reads as TGTGCCAGCAGCTTATCTAGGGTGGGGAACACTGAAGCTTTCTTT.

The chain recombines TRBV10-3 with TRBJ1-5; D call uncertain. The germline V and J ends were trimmed by 0 bases and 5 bases, with 11 bases remaining between them. This CDR3 comprises 15 residues. Germline-derived CDR1 and CDR2 are ENHRY and SYGVKD. The CDR3 here is CAISESFSADQPQHF. The CDR3 bases are TGTGCCATCAGTGAGTCGTTCTCTGCAGATCAGCCCCAGCATTTT.